The 7 T cell receptor beta chains presented below share a single source sample, sequenced in a study of T cell clones after liver transplantation. Some clones are missing from TCRdb's copy, which holds only in-frame ones; the method was immunoSEQ multiplex PCR. This sample has 75,000 to 85,000 clones, with around four fifths found just once. The sample in question was CD4+ T cells from blood, obtained at the 22-month timepoint. The receptors were gathered from a human patient who received a liver transplant. The graft donor may account for some of the T cells.

The V gene is TRBV10-2, the J gene TRBJ2-1; no firm D call. V was shortened by 4 bases and J by 8 bases, with 6 bases between the two germline ends. Germline assignment: CDR1 WSHSY and CDR2 SAAADI. There are 11 residues in the CDR3. This CDR3 reads CASSVGYEQFF. Written as DNA, the CDR3 is TGCGCCAGCAGTGTAGGGTATGAGCAGTTCTTC.

The J gene is TRBJ2-1, the V gene TRBV5-6, with 8 bases that match TRBD2. V dropped 5 bases and J dropped 7; count of bases not matched to a gene: 2. CDR3 length equals 12 residues. CDR1 and CDR2 (germline): SGHDT, YYEEEE. The CDR3 protein is CASRRGGNEQFF. The CDR3, as DNA: TGTGCCAGCAGACGCGGGGGGAATGAGCAGTTCTTC.

The gene calls are TRBV7-9 and TRBJ2-3; D unclear. V gave up 5 bases and J gave up 2 bases, with 2 bases separating them. The germline V gene has CDR1 SEHNR and CDR2 FQNEAQ (reference sequence). CDR3 length: 11 amino acids. The CDR3 DNA reads as TGTGCCAGCAGCCCCACAGATACGCAGTATTTT. It codes for CASSPTDTQYF. The full variable domain, in which reference TRBV7-9 and TRBJ2-3 provide the parts outside the CDR3, is DTGVSQNPRHKITKRGQNVTFRCDPISEHNRLYWYRQTLGQGPEFLTYFQNEAQLEKSRLLSDRFSAERPKGSFSTLEIQRTEQGDSAMYLCASSPTDTQYFGPGTRLTVL.

The chain uses TRBV18 and TRBJ2-5, with D maybe TRBD2 (6 bases). The length of the CDR3 is 13 residues. V was clipped by 3 bases and J by 5 bases, with 10 bases between them. Germline V gene data show CDR1 as KGHSH and CDR2 as LQKENI. In nucleotides, the CDR3 is TGTGCCAGCTCACCGGGACTTGAGGAGACCCAGTACTTC. Protein: CASSPGLEETQYF.

CDR3 coding DNA: TGTGCCACCAGCAGAGCCGGGGCCCCGGGCTCCTACGAGCAGTACTTC. Its protein product is CATSRAGAPGSYEQYF. The chain carries TRBV15 and TRBJ2-7, with D perhaps assigned TRBD1 or TRBD2 (5 bases each). CDR3 length equals 16 residues. Germline-derived CDR1 and CDR2 are LNHNV and YYDKDF (reference sequence). V was trimmed by 1 base and J by 0 bases, leaving 13 bases between them.

The chain's CDR3 is CASSLQAGYTGELFF. CDR3 sequence (DNA): TGCGCCAGCAGCTTGCAAGCGGGGTACACCGGGGAGCTGTTTTTT. The rearrangement uses TRBV5-1 and TRBJ2-2; 7 bases line up with TRBD2. The trim removed 1 base at V and 3 bases at J, leaving 3 bases unmatched. This CDR3 is built from 15 residues. CDR1 and CDR2 (germline): SGHRS, YFSETQ.

In nucleotides, the CDR3 is TGTGCCAGCAGCTCCGGGACAGGGGGCGCGAAGGGGGCCAAAAACATTCAGTACTTC. It codes for CASSSGTGGAKGAKNIQYF. This sequence joins TRBV7-9 and TRBJ2-4, with TRBD1 matching 12 bases. The germline V gene encodes CDR1 SEHNR and CDR2 FQNEAQ (reference sequence). Trimming took 4 bases from V and 1 from J; bases not matched to a gene: 11. CDR3 length equals 19 residues.